The 17 T cell receptor beta chains given below trace back to one sample, sequenced in a study of radiotherapy plus CTLA-4 blockade in lung cancer. Sequencing used immunoSEQ multiplex PCR; TCRdb keeps in-frame clones, though not all of them. The sample has approximately 12,000 clones; around 84% are singletons. Sequenced here: peripheral blood, sampled from a patient treated with radiotherapy plus ipilimumab. These receptors all stem from a human donor with non-small cell lung cancer that progressed on radiotherapy plus ipilimumab.

The chain links TRBV6-1 to TRBJ2-7; no clear D. Germline assignment: CDR1 MNHNS and CDR2 SASEGT. The length of the CDR3 is 12 residues. V was pared by 7 bases and J by 0 bases, with 7 bases between. The CDR3 here is CASNVVSYEQYF. The CDR3 DNA reads as TGTGCCAGCAATGTCGTCTCCTACGAGCAGTACTTC.

The J gene is TRBJ2-7, the V gene TRBV6-1, with 8 nucleotides matching TRBD1. CDR1 is MNHNS and CDR2 is SASEGT in the germline V gene. The V segment lost 5 bases and the J segment 3 bases; nucleotides outside the gene matches: 6. This CDR3 region has 14 residues. The CDR3 DNA sequence: TGTGCCAGCAGTCCAGGGGGGACAGGCTACGAGCAGTACTTC. Translating it yields CASSPGGTGYEQYF.

This rearrangement joins TRBV19 to TRBJ2-2, with D possibly matching TRBD2 (6 bases). V was shortened by 6 bases and J by 5 bases, with 16 bases between the two germline ends. The CDR3 covers 15 residues. Germline CDR1 is LNHDA and CDR2 is SQIVND (reference sequence). CDR3 in DNA: TGTGCCAGTAGCAGGTACCAGGCGGGGACCGGGGAGCTGTTTTTT. Amino acids: CASSRYQAGTGELFF.

V usage is TRBV2 and J usage is TRBJ2-1; D unresolved. Per the germline V gene, CDR1 is SNHLY and CDR2 is FYNNEI. The CDR3 runs to 12 residues. V was clipped by 2 bases and J by 9 bases, with 8 bases between them. The CDR3 reads CASSELEPEQFF. The CDR3 DNA is TGTGCCAGCAGTGAACTGGAACCTGAGCAGTTCTTC.

V usage is TRBV5-4 and J usage is TRBJ2-5; 12 bases map to TRBD2. V shed 4 bases, J shed 3 bases, and the junction held 10 bases outside the gene matches. This CDR3 is 17 amino acids long. CDR1 and CDR2 from the germline V gene are SGHNT and YYREEE (reference sequence). CDR3 sequence: CASSRTSGGTGKETQYF. The CDR3 nucleotides read TGTGCCAGCAGCCGCACTAGCGGGGGGACGGGGAAAGAGACCCAGTACTTC.

The CDR3 loop is CASSLQNTEAFF. CDR3 DNA sequence: TGTGCCAGCAGCTTGCAAAACACTGAAGCTTTCTTT. This chain links TRBV5-8 with TRBJ1-1; D is uncertain. Germline V gene data show CDR1 as SGHTS and CDR2 as YDEGEE. The CDR3 has 12 residues. Deletions cut 1 base from V and 2 bases from J, with 3 bases between. The complete variable domain, with remaining parts taken from reference TRBV5-8 and TRBJ1-1, reads EAGVTQSPTHLIKTRGQQATLRCSPISGHTSVYWYQQALGLGLQFLLWYDEGEERNRGNFPPRFSGRQFPNYSSELNVNALELEDSALYLCASSLQNTEAFFGQGTRLTVV.

V gene TRBV5-1 combines with J gene TRBJ2-7; TRBD1 matches 9 bases. CDR1 and CDR2 (germline): SGHRS, YFSETQ. V lost 3 bases, J lost 0 bases, and 4 bases stayed unmatched. This CDR3 has 15 residues. This CDR3 is CASSWGTGNSYEQYF. CDR3 DNA sequence: TGCGCCAGCAGCTGGGGGACAGGGAACTCCTACGAGCAGTACTTC.

V and J are TRBV15 and TRBJ1-5; D is ambiguous. Deletions cut 8 bases from V and 4 bases from J, with 9 bases between. Germline V gives CDR1 LNHNV, CDR2 YYDKDF (reference sequence). The CDR3 is 12 residues long. CDR3 sequence reads: CATAQENQPQHF. The CDR3 DNA reads TGTGCCACCGCCCAGGAAAATCAGCCCCAGCATTTT.

This clone occurred a few times. An end of the junction differs from the germline gene, which may be a read error. CDR3 coding DNA: TGCGCCAGCAGCCAAGACGGGCGCGAGCAGTACTTC. Translating gives CASSQDGREQYF. J is TRBJ2-7 and V is TRBV11-2; D call uncertain. Per the germline V gene, CDR1 is SGHAT and CDR2 is FQNNGV. The CDR3 runs 12 residues.

The chain uses TRBV10-3 and TRBJ2-5; weak D call: TRBD2 (6 bases). The V end was cut by 3 bases, the J end by 4 bases, with 15 bases between. Germline V CDR1 and CDR2: ENHRY, SYGVKD. This CDR3 spans 15 amino acids. The CDR3 DNA reads TGTGCCATCAGTGAACGATACGAGGGAGGAGAGACCCAGTACTTC. Amino acid sequence: CAISERYEGGETQYF.

The V gene is TRBV18, the J gene TRBJ2-3; D gene uncertain. The germline V gene has CDR1 KGHSH and CDR2 LQKENI. The CDR3 extends over 13 amino acids. The germline V and J ends were trimmed by 3 bases and 6 bases, with 10 bases remaining between them. As DNA, the CDR3 is TGTGCCAGCTCACCCCTGCTCACGGATACGCAGTATTTT. Protein product: CASSPLLTDTQYF.

V gene TRBV5-4 combines with J gene TRBJ2-2; 9 nucleotides agree with TRBD2. Germline-derived CDR1 and CDR2 are SGHNT and YYREEE (reference sequence). With 2 bases clipped from V and 7 bases from J, the junction kept 6 bases outside the gene matches. The CDR3 has 15 residues. CDR3 residues: CASSLILAGRGELFF. The CDR3 DNA follows: TGTGCCAGCAGCTTAATCCTAGCGGGGCGCGGGGAGCTGTTTTTT.

This chain joins TRBV9 and TRBJ2-5; TRBD2 might be the D (6 bases). This CDR3 has 13 residues. Trimming took off 0 bases at V and 5 bases at J, with 8 bases between the two ends. Germline assignment: CDR1 SGDLS and CDR2 YYNGEE. The CDR3 loop is CASSVEGRETQYF. The CDR3 DNA reads TGTGCCAGCAGCGTAGAAGGGAGGGAGACCCAGTACTTC. Supplemented by reference TRBV9 and TRBJ2-5, the full variable domain reads DSGVTQTPKHLITATGQRVTLRCSPRSGDLSVYWYQQSLDQGLQFLIQYYNGEERAKGNILERFSAQQFPDLHSELNLSSLELGDSALYFCASSVEGRETQYFGPGTRLLVL.

The V call is TRBV5-8, the J call TRBJ2-7, with D hard to call. Trimming shortened V by 0 bases and J by 3 bases, and 13 bases separated the two germline ends. Germline CDR1 reads SGHTS; CDR2 reads YDEGEE. This CDR3 has 15 residues. The CDR3 spells CASSLVAALVYEQYF. The CDR3, as DNA: TGTGCCAGCAGCTTGGTGGCCGCCCTAGTCTACGAGCAGTACTTC. Full variable domain (missing parts from reference TRBV5-8 and TRBJ2-7): EAGVTQSPTHLIKTRGQQATLRCSPISGHTSVYWYQQALGLGLQFLLWYDEGEERNRGNFPPRFSGRQFPNYSSELNVNALELEDSALYLCASSLVAALVYEQYFGPGTRLTVT.

This chain links TRBV5-1 with TRBJ1-4; D is undetermined. CDR1 is SGHRS, CDR2 YFSETQ, per germline. Trimming took off 5 bases at V and 8 bases at J, with 16 bases between the two ends. The CDR3 is 14 residues long. CDR3 sequence: CASSLGPGAEKLFF. CDR3 bases: TGCGCCAGCAGTCTCGGGCCAGGAGCCGAAAAACTGTTTTTT.

The V call is TRBV7-2, the J call TRBJ1-2; no definite D call. The CDR3 consists of 17 residues. Germline CDR1 reads SGHTA; CDR2 reads FQGNSA. V lost 1 base and J lost 4, with 19 bases in between. DNA of the CDR3: TGTGCCAGCAGCTTAGGTTGCGGGAGGTCGGAGGTCTATGGCTACACCTTC. It translates to CASSLGCGRSEVYGYTF. Filled out from reference TRBV7-2 and TRBJ1-2, the complete variable domain reads GAGVSQSPSNKVTEKGKDVELRCDPISGHTALYWYRQSLGQGLEFLIYFQGNSAPDKSGLPSDRFSAERTGGSVSTLTIQRTQQEDSAVYLCASSLGCGRSEVYGYTFGSGTRLTVV.

The chain links TRBV11-3 to TRBJ2-3; D call uncertain. Germline CDR1 reads SGHNT; CDR2 reads YENEEA. CDR3 size: 13 residues. V dropped 0 bases and J dropped 4 bases, with 5 bases sitting between them. CDR3 loop: CASSLDRADTQYF. The CDR3, as DNA: TGTGCCAGCAGCTTAGATAGGGCAGATACGCAGTATTTT.